Given below is one TCR beta chain in context. The antigen is unknown. The source of the sample is a study of blood T cells in healthy people across ages. General study results and limits: TCR beta diversity tracked closely with naive T cell percentage. Both higher diversity and more naive CD4+ cells marked long-lived donors when set against aged donors.

Donors were systemically healthy Caucasian individuals from Russia aged roughly 6 to 100 years. Primers used in a second PCR of roughly 6 to 11 cycles were a sample-barcoded 5' primer and a J-beta primer mix. TCRdb ran MiXCR on the 5' RACE reads and lists one entry per CDR3 protein. The sample consists of more than 1,400,000 distinct CDR3 sequences, roughly 45% of them appearing once. Between the trimmed V and J ends, which lost 2 bases and 3 bases, there was a span of 8 bases. The CDR3 is made up of 12 amino acids. Germline CDR1 DFQATT, CDR2 SNEGSKA (reference sequence). The sample taken for sequencing was blood. The receptor comes from a woman between 18 and 30 years old in good health. The V and J genes are TRBV20-1 and TRBJ2-7; D is unresolved. CDR3 sequence reads: CSARYNIYEQYF. CDR3 nucleotide sequence: TGCAGTGCTAGATACAACATCTACGAGCAGTACTTC.